This T cell receptor (beta chain) was retrieved from a study of blood T cell repertoires in COVID-19. The wider study: Some COVID-19 samples were acute and others convalescent; all came from the United States, Italy and Spain. PBMCs, B-cell-depleted T cells, or T cells provided the cDNA or gDNA that made up the material.

Per the original data handling: How many nucleated cells were present was estimated from reference gene primer amplification. Method: immunoSEQ multiplex PCR; TCRdb's copy keeps in-frame clones and lacks some. The V and J calls and the clone size are those of that table, but D and trimming were determined from the DNA. The top ten hold roughly 0.97% of the sample, which has over 350,000 clones, 85% to 90% seen once. Everyone who took part was roughly 18 to 90 years old, and they came from 20 to 25 US areas. The V end lost 4 bases, the J end lost 8 bases, and 13 bases lay between the germline ends. Germline V gene data show CDR1 as KGHDR and CDR2 as SFDVKD. The CDR3 is 13 amino acids.

Sample: PBMCs or T cells enriched from blood (not recorded which). The sequence was collected from a woman in her twenties or thirties with acute COVID-19. This chain links TRBV24-1 with TRBJ1-1, with a possible D match to TRBD1 (5 bases). DNA of the CDR3: TGTGCCACCAGTGAGCAAGTTGGGGGGGAAGCTTTCTTT. Translating gives CATSEQVGGEAFF.